The sequence of this TCR beta chain was determined in a study of T cells in Graves' hyperthyroidism and ophthalmopathy. Study details: Blood from the periphery was taken at initial diagnosis, before any treatment.

TCR beta CDR3 sequences were amplified from RNA transcripts. A set of HTBI primers served as the primers for a first-round RT-PCR of the TCR CDR3. TCRdb re-analysed the multiplex PCR reads in MiXCR, keeping a single row per CDR3 protein. The sample yields roughly 500,000 distinct CDR3 sequences, roughly a sixth seen once. This sequence was found in a woman under 40 with Graves' ophthalmopathy. Sequenced material: blood.

The CDR3 bases are TGTGCCACCAGCCGGGGCCGGCAGAACACCGGGGAGCTGTTTTTT. It is translated as CATSRGRQNTGELFF. The V and J genes are TRBV15 and TRBJ2-2; either TRBD1 or TRBD2 may fit D (5 bases each). Germline CDR1 reads LNHNV; CDR2 reads YYDKDF (reference sequence). This CDR3 contains 15 residues. V gave up 5 bases and J gave up 1 base, with 11 bases separating them.